This T cell receptor (beta chain) was observed in a study of untreated major depressive disorder. CD4+ T cells were isolated from thawed PBMCs by magnetic negative selection. A word on this clone: Its antigen is unidentified.

Whole-study results and caveats: A comparatively small sample limits the generalizability of these findings. CD4+ T cells from depressed patients used TRBV05-01 (Vbeta 5.1) more often than controls.

V lost 2 bases and J 2 bases, leaving 7 bases between the germline ends. CDR3 length: 14 residues. In germline, CDR1 is SEHNR, CDR2 FQNEAQ (reference sequence). Only in-frame clones appear in the TCRdb table, and some are missing; sequencing was by immunoSEQ multiplex PCR. Among around 13,000 clones listed, around 90% were seen once. V usage is TRBV7-9 and J usage is TRBJ1-3; a possible D gene is TRBD1 (5 bases). This sequence originates from a man younger than 45 with major depressive disorder. Sequences were obtained from CD4+ T cells from PBMCs. The CDR3 loop is CASSLSGAGNTIYF. CDR3 nucleotides: TGTGCCAGCAGCTTATCGGGGGCTGGAAACACCATATATTTT.